Listed below are T cell receptor beta chains from one sample, sequenced in a study of T cells in Graves' hyperthyroidism and ophthalmopathy. From the multiplex PCR reads, TCRdb called clonotypes with MiXCR, one entry per CDR3 protein. The repertoire consists of 300,000 to 400,000 distinct CDR3 sequences, with under 25% occurring once and the leading ten covering around 45%. The sequenced sample was blood. The receptor source for this set is a woman between 50 and 59 years old with Graves' hyperthyroidism. CDR3s include the opening cysteine and the closing phenylalanine or tryptophan. Fields, in order: D gene, V gene, clone size, J gene, CDR3 protein, CDR3 DNA. D genes are given only for firm matches. Rows give clone size only sometimes, using once, few, many, or a class for an expanded clone.

TRBD2,TRBV12-3/TRBV12-4,few,TRBJ2-7,CASSLKGTSTYEQYF,TGTGCCAGCAGTTTGAAAGGGACTAGCACCTACGAGCAGTACTTC
NA,TRBV15,NA,TRBJ1-1,CATSSWGNTEAFF,TGTGCCACCAGCAGTTGGGGGAACACTGAAGCTTTCTTT
TRBD2,TRBV30,many,TRBJ2-3,CAWSALAGGPTDTQYF,TGTGCCTGGAGTGCCTTAGCGGGGGGGCCCACAGATACGCAGTATTTT
NA,TRBV30,many,TRBJ1-2,CAWKGGRGNYGYTF,TGTGCCTGGAAAGGGGGTAGGGGTAACTATGGCTACACCTTC
NA,TRBV7-3,NA,TRBJ2-5,CASSLTAREETQYF,TGTGCCAGCAGCTTAACAGCCAGGGAAGAGACCCAGTACTTC
NA,TRBV20-1,many,TRBJ2-1,CSARDSRRGTSYNEQFF,TGCAGTGCTAGAGATTCTCGGCGTGGGACCTCCTACAATGAGCAGTTCTTC
TRBD1,TRBV6-5,NA,TRBJ2-7,CASSFETGAYEKYF,TGTGCCAGCAGTTTTGAGACAGGGGCCTACGAGAAGTACTTC
TRBD2,TRBV6-1,many,TRBJ2-1,CASSAGTSLTNYNEQFF,TGTGCCAGCAGTGCCGGGACTAGCCTTACCAATTACAATGAGCAGTTCTTC
TRBD2,TRBV2,NA,TRBJ2-3,CASKSRTSGFTDTQYF,TGTGCCAGTAAATCTCGGACTAGCGGGTTCACAGATACGCAGTATTTT
TRBD1,TRBV7-9,few,TRBJ1-1,CASSLAQPRGTGGALRKNTEAFF,TGTGCCAGCAGCTTAGCCCAGCCCAGGGGGACAGGGGGAGCGCTAAGGAAGAACACTGAAGCTTTCTTT
TRBD2,TRBV6-6,many,TRBJ2-3,CASSYSRLAGTTDTQYF,TGTGCCAGCAGTTACTCGAGGCTAGCGGGGACCACAGATACGCAGTATTTT
NA,TRBV7-9,many,TRBJ1-2,CASSPLGGAVGGYTF,TGTGCCAGCAGCCCCCTTGGGGGGGCGGTAGGTGGCTACACCTTC
TRBD1,TRBV2,many,TRBJ2-7,CASSGTGRVEQYF,TGTGCCAGCAGCGGGACAGGGAGGGTCGAGCAGTACTTC
TRBD2,TRBV24-1,many,TRBJ2-3,CATSDRTSGRAVGTQYF,TGTGCCACCAGTGACCGGACTAGCGGGAGGGCCGTAGGTACGCAGTATTTT
NA,TRBV2,many,TRBJ2-2,CASKEGQRNTGELFF,TGTGCCAGCAAAGAGGGACAAAGGAACACCGGGGAGCTGTTTTTT
NA,TRBV6-5,many,TRBJ2-7,CASSDSNRKYYEQYF,TGTGCCAGCAGTGACTCGAACAGGAAATACTACGAGCAGTACTTC
TRBD1,TRBV2,many,TRBJ1-1,CASSVDRVNTEAFF,TGTGCCAGCAGTGTGGACAGGGTGAACACTGAAGCTTTCTTT
NA,TRBV13,NA,TRBJ2-3,CASSSGTFTDTQYF,TGTGCCAGCAGCTCGGGGACTTTTACAGATACGCAGTATTTT
TRBD2,TRBV28,many,TRBJ2-5,CASSPSGWAETQYF,TGTGCCAGCAGCCCTAGCGGGTGGGCAGAGACCCAGTACTTC
NA,TRBV5-1,few,TRBJ2-3,CASSFPLFESDTQYF,TGCGCCAGCAGCTTTCCGCTATTTGAGTCAGATACGCAGTATTTT
TRBD1,TRBV5-1,many,TRBJ1-6,CASSRTGQLNSPLHF,TGCGCCAGCAGCCGTACGGGACAGCTTAATTCACCCCTCCACTTT
NA,TRBV7-7,many,TRBJ2-5,CASSSWGETQYF,TGTGCTAGCAGCTCGTGGGGAGAGACCCAGTACTTC
TRBD1,TRBV20-1,NA,TRBJ1-1,CSARGTGHFTEAFF,TGCAGTGCTAGAGGGACAGGGCACTTCACTGAAGCTTTCTTT
NA,TRBV20-1,many,TRBJ2-5,CSARDRGGGQETQYF,TGCAGTGCTAGAGATCGTGGGGGTGGTCAAGAGACCCAGTACTTC
NA,TRBV28,NA,TRBJ2-5,CASRGGVAQYF,TGTGCCAGCAGGGGGGGCGTGGCCCAGTACTTC
NA,TRBV20-1,many,TRBJ1-4,CSAREGEKLFF,TGCAGTGCTAGGGAGGGCGAGAAACTGTTTTTT
NA,TRBV7-3,NA,TRBJ2-2,CASSPGPIDGTGELFF,TGTGCCAGCAGCCCTGGACCGATTGATGGCACCGGGGAGCTGTTTTTT
TRBD1,TRBV3-1,many,TRBJ1-1,CASRKNRDSTMNTEAFF,TGTGCCAGCAGAAAAAACCGGGACAGCACTATGAACACTGAAGCTTTCTTT
NA,TRBV6-4,few,TRBJ1-1,CASSRSRGKHTEAFF,TGTGCCAGCAGTAGGTCACGGGGGAAGCACACTGAAGCTTTCTTT
TRBD1,TRBV20-1,few,TRBJ1-5,CSARDTGTGGPSNQPQHF,TGCAGTGCTAGAGATACCGGGACAGGGGGACCGAGCAATCAGCCCCAGCATTTT
TRBD1,TRBV18,many,TRBJ1-1,CASSHRGLVDTEAFF,TGTGCCAGCTCACACAGGGGCCTAGTCGACACTGAAGCTTTCTTT
TRBD2,TRBV7-2,many,TRBJ2-2,CASSPGLVNTGELFF,TGTGCCAGCAGCCCGGGACTAGTGAACACCGGGGAGCTGTTTTTT
NA,TRBV5-1,NA,TRBJ1-3,CASSPQGTSSGNTIYF,TGCGCCAGCAGCCCCCAGGGCACTAGCTCCGGAAACACCATATATTTT
NA,TRBV2,NA,TRBJ1-2,CASSERTLNYGYTF,TGTGCCAGCAGTGAAAGGACACTTAACTATGGCTACACCTTC
NA,TRBV3-1,many,TRBJ1-5,CASSQDQGQPQHF,TGTGCCAGCAGCCAAGATCAGGGCCAGCCCCAGCATTTT
NA,TRBV28,few,TRBJ2-2,CASSPRQKLWELFF,TGTGCCAGCAGCCCACGACAGAAATTATGGGAGCTGTTTTTT
NA,TRBV7-9,many,TRBJ2-2,CASRSSQGRFNTGELFF,TGTGCCAGCAGATCCTCTCAGGGACGATTTAACACCGGGGAGCTGTTTTTT
TRBD1,TRBV2,many,TRBJ1-1,CASSRQQGAEAFF,TGTGCCAGCTCGAGGCAGCAGGGGGCTGAAGCTTTCTTT
TRBD1,TRBV5-1,few,TRBJ1-1,CASRLTGGNTEAFF,TGCGCCAGCAGACTGACAGGGGGCAACACTGAAGCTTTCTTT
TRBD2,TRBV27,NA,TRBJ2-5,CASSLVAGGQETQYF,TGTGCCAGCAGTTTAGTAGCGGGAGGGCAGGAGACCCAGTACTTC
NA,TRBV12-3/TRBV12-4,few,TRBJ2-1,CASSTGLRNEQFF,TGTGCCAGCAGTACCGGGCTACGCAATGAGCAGTTCTTC
NA,TRBV20-1,NA,TRBJ2-7,CSALPGSSYEQYF,TGCAGTGCCCTACCGGGCAGTTCCTACGAGCAGTACTTC
NA,TRBV7-9,NA,TRBJ1-4,CASSLGQPVNEKLFF,TGTGCCAGCAGCTTAGGACAGCCTGTGAATGAAAAACTGTTTTTT
NA,TRBV5-1,few,TRBJ2-5,CASRIGTGQETQYF,TGCGCCAGCAGGATCGGAACAGGCCAAGAGACCCAGTACTTC
NA,TRBV2,NA,TRBJ1-1,CASSEARMVNTEAFF,TGTGCCAGCAGTGAAGCGAGAATGGTGAACACTGAAGCTTTCTTT
TRBD1,TRBV12-3/TRBV12-4,many,TRBJ1-2,CASSRGDRGLFYGYTF,TGTGCCAGCAGTCGAGGGGACAGGGGCCTTTTCTATGGCTACACCTTC
TRBD2,TRBV20-1,NA,TRBJ2-1,CSAPITGPPGGEQFF,TGCAGTGCTCCAATTACGGGACCCCCGGGAGGGGAGCAGTTCTTC
NA,TRBV5-1,many,TRBJ2-7,CASSSDTEQYF,TGCGCCAGCAGCTCCGATACGGAGCAGTACTTC